The clone carrying this T cell receptor (beta chain) has just one count. Its antigen is as yet unknown. The sample comes from a study of shared clonotypes between healthy human individuals. The wider study: There were three CD4 naive, three CD4 memory, two CD8 naive and one CD8 memory plates per donor. General study results and limits: In contrast to clonotypes shared by all four donors, non-shared clonotypes had lower generation probabilities.

Per the original data handling: ImmunoSEQ output held junction-only sequences without quality scores, so filtering differed. Sequencing used immunoSEQ multiplex PCR; TCRdb keeps in-frame clones, though not all of them. V and J calls plus clone size are reproduced from that table; the DNA served to infer D and trimming. The repertoire holds under 600,000 clones, with approximately 94% as singletons. Germline values: CDR1 SGHRS, CDR2 YFSETQ. CDR3 length equals 16 residues. Trimming left V 5 bases short and J 1 base short, with 16 bases between. J is TRBJ1-3 and V is TRBV5-1; a possible D gene is TRBD1 (6 bases). Sequencing was performed on naive CD4+ T cells sorted from blood. Subset defined: CD45RA+ positively selected. This clonotype originated in a woman aged 25 to 39 in good health. The CDR3 here is CASSKDSRISGNTIYF. The CDR3 nucleotides are TGCGCCAGCAGTAAGGACAGTAGAATTTCTGGAAACACCATATATTTT.